This T cell receptor (beta chain) was sequenced in a study of siplizumab effects on memory and regulatory T cells. TCR templates, 80,000 to 100,000 per sample, were assayed. The table came from immunoSEQ multiplex PCR; TCRdb's copy has only in-frame clones and leaves some out. The sample carries over 80,000 clones, about 91% recorded once. Notes on the study in general: Relative to controls at 26.9%, mappable alloreactive CD4+ clones exhibited a mean Treg-derived proportion of over 60% with siplizumab.

In regard to this clone: Antigen unknown.

CDR1 MDHEN and CDR2 SYDVKM come from the germline V gene. The CDR3 is 13 amino acids. Trimming stripped 10 bases from V and 2 bases from J, with 14 bases between. The receptor comes from a human donor in good health. The sequenced sample consisted of Tregs sorted from blood. V gene TRBV28 combines with J gene TRBJ1-1; possibly TRBD1 for D (6 bases). This chain's CDR3 is CATGSGGNTEAFF. The CDR3 DNA follows: TGTGCCACCGGTTCGGGGGGCAACACTGAAGCTTTCTTT.